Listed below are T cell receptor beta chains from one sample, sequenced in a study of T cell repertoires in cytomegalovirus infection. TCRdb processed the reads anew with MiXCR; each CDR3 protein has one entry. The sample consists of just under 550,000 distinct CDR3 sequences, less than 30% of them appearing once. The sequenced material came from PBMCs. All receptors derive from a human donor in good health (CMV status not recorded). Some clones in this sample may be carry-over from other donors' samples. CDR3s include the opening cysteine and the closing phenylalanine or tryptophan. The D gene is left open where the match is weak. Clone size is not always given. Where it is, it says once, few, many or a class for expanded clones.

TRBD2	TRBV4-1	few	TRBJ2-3	CASSRQREGTDTQYF	TGCGCCAGCAGTCGCCAGCGGGAGGGGACAGATACGCAGTATTTT
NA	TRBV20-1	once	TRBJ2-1	CSARAPGASFDEQFF	TGCAGTGCTAGAGCCCCGGGTGCTAGTTTTGATGAGCAGTTCTTC
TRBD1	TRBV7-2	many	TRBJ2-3	CASGRTGLLSDTQYF	TGTGCCAGCGGTCGGACAGGGCTTTTATCAGATACGCAGTATTTT
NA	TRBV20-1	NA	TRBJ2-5	CSAISGTRPPINRVRETQYF	TGCAGTGCGATTTCCGGAACCCGACCACCGATAAACAGGGTGCGAGAGACCCAGTACTTC
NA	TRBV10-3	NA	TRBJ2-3	CAISEGQADTQYF	TGTGCCATCAGTGAGGGCCAGGCAGATACGCAGTATTTT
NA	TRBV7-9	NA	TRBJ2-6	CASSDWSSGANVLTF	TGTGCCAGCAGCGATTGGAGCTCTGGGGCCAACGTCCTGACTTTC
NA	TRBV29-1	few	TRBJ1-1	CSVAGTEAFF	TGCAGCGTTGCGGGGACTGAAGCTTTCTTT
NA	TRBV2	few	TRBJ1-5	CASSVRDNQPQHF	TGTGCCAGCAGTGTTCGGGACAATCAGCCCCAGCATTTT
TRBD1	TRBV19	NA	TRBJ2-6	CASSNRQGPGANVLTF	TGTGCCAGTAGTAACCGACAGGGCCCGGGGGCCAACGTCCTGACTTTC
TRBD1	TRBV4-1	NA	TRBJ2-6	CASSPGGRGKSGANVLTF	TGCGCCAGCAGCCCTGGCGGCAGGGGGAAAAGTGGGGCCAACGTCCTGACTTTC
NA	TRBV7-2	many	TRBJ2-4	CASSLGQDIQYF	TGTGCCAGCAGCTTAGGACAGGACATTCAGTACTTC
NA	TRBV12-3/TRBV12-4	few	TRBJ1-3	CASSGDPGNTIYF	TGTGCCAGCTCCGGGGACCCTGGAAACACCATATATTTT
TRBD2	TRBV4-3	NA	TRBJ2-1	CASSQELAASYNEQFF	TGCGCCAGCAGCCAAGAGCTAGCGGCTTCCTACAATGAGCAGTTCTTC
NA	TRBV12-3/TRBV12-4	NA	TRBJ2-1	CASSHGGYNEQFF	TGTGCCAGCAGCCACGGGGGATACAATGAGCAGTTCTTC
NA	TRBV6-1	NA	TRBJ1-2	CASSDRNYGYTF	TGTGCCAGCAGTGACAGGAACTATGGCTACACCTTC
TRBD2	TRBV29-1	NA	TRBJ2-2	CSVDPAGETGELFF	TGCAGCGTTGACCCAGCGGGAGAGACCGGGGAGCTGTTTTTT
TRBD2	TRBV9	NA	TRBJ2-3	CASPPIGGCTDTQYF	TGTGCCAGCCCGCCGATCGGGGGGTGCACAGATACGCAGTATTTT
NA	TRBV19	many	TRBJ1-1	CASSKASKNTEAFF	TGTGCCAGTAGTAAGGCCTCCAAGAACACTGAAGCTTTCTTT
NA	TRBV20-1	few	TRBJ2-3	CSARDLGGPRSTDTQYF	TGCAGTGCTAGAGATCTCGGGGGGCCCCGATCCACAGATACGCAGTATTTT
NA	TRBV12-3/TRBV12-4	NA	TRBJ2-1	CASSWCNEQFF	TGTGCCAGCAGTTGGTGCAATGAGCAGTTCTTC
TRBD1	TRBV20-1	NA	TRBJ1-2	CSAEGGWDRLNYGYTF	TGCAGTGCGGAGGGGGGATGGGACAGGCTTAACTATGGCTACACCTTC
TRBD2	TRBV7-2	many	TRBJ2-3	CASSSLAGVTDTQYF	TGTGCCAGCAGCTCACTAGCGGGAGTCACAGATACGCAGTATTTT
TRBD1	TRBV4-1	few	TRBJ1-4	CASSPVQGNEKLFF	TGCGCCAGCAGCCCGGTACAGGGGAACGAAAAACTGTTTTTT
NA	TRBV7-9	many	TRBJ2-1	CASSPGRRVGEQFF	TGTGCCAGCAGCCCAGGGCGTCGAGTAGGTGAGCAGTTCTTC
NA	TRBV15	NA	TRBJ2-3	CATIKMTSPITDTQYF	TGTGCCACCATTAAGATGACTAGTCCGATCACAGATACGCAGTATTTT
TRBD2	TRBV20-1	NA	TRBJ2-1	CSARDQGGRNEQFF	TGCAGTGCTAGAGATCAAGGCGGGAGGAATGAGCAGTTCTTC
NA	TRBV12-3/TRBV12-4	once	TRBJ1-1	CASSLDRLSEAFF	TGTGCCAGCAGTTTAGATAGACTCTCTGAAGCTTTCTTT
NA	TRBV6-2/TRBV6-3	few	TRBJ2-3	CASSLRGEGTQYF	TGTGCCAGCAGTTTACGAGGGGAAGGGACGCAGTATTTT
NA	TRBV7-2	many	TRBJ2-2	CASSLASGGIGELFF	TGTGCCAGCAGCTTAGCGTCTGGGGGGATCGGGGAGCTGTTTTTT
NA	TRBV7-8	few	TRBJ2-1	CASSLGPPRRSSYNEQFF	TGTGCCAGCAGCTTAGGACCCCCCCGGCGGAGCTCCTACAATGAGCAGTTCTTC
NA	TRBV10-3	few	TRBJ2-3	CAISQSRESDTQYF	TGTGCCATCAGTCAATCGCGGGAATCAGATACGCAGTATTTT
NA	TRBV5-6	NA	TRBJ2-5	CASSRGGRGFLETQYF	TGTGCCAGCAGCCGAGGGGGGAGAGGGTTTTTGGAGACCCAGTACTTC
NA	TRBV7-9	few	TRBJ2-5	CASSAPASEAETQYF	TGTGCCAGCAGCGCACCGGCCTCTGAAGCGGAGACCCAGTACTTC
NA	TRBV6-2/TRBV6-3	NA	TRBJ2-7	CASRNSGTGYEQYF	TGTGCCAGCAGAAATTCCGGGACCGGCTACGAGCAGTACTTC
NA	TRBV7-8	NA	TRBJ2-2	CASSLVGGAGELFF	TGTGCCAGCAGCTTAGTGGGCGGTGCCGGGGAGCTGTTTTTT
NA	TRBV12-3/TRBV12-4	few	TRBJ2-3	CASSTGSDTQYF	TGTGCCAGCAGCACAGGGTCAGATACGCAGTATTTT
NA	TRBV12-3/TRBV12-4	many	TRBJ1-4	CASSFLSNEKLFF	TGTGCCAGCAGTTTTCTCTCAAATGAAAAACTGTTTTTT
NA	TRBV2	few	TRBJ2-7	CASQGGEQYF	TGTGCCAGCCAGGGGGGCGAGCAGTACTTC
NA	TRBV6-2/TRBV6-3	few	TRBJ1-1	CASSYQQGDTEAFF	TGTGCCAGCAGTTACCAACAGGGAGACACTGAAGCTTTCTTT
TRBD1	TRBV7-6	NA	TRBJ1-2	CASTSGDRDYGYTF	TGTGCCAGCACCTCCGGGGACAGGGACTATGGCTACACCTTC
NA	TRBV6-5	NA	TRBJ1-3	CASAGNSGNTIYF	TGTGCCAGCGCGGGGAACTCTGGAAACACCATATATTTT
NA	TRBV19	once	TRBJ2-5	CASSIRGREKTQYF	TGTGCCAGTAGTATACGGGGCAGGGAAAAGACCCAGTACTTC
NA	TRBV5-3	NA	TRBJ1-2	CASSNPTNYGYTF	TGTGCCAGCAGCAACCCGACAAACTATGGCTACACCTTC
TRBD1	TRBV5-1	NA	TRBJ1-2	CASSLADMGQGYYGYTF	TGCGCCAGCAGCTTAGCCGATATGGGACAGGGGTACTATGGCTACACCTTC
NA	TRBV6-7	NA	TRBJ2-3	CASTPKLTGVTDTQYF	TGTGCCAGCACTCCCAAGTTAACGGGAGTCACAGATACGCAGTATTTT
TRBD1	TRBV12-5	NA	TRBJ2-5	CASGTGQLQETQYF	TGTGCTAGTGGTACGGGACAGCTCCAAGAGACCCAGTACTTC
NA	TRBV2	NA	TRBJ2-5	CASTIVSGPETQYF	TGTGCCAGCACCATCGTCAGTGGGCCTGAGACCCAGTACTTC
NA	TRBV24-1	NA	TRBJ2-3	CATSDELAIGTDTQYF	TGTGCCACCAGTGATGAGCTAGCGATCGGCACAGATACGCAGTATTTT